The next 20 T cell receptor beta chains were all read from a single sample in a study of shared clonotypes between healthy human individuals. Naive CD8 cells were CD45RO-negative, positively selected for CCR7, excluding terminally differentiated effector memory CD45RA+ cells. Profiling relied on immunoSEQ multiplex PCR, and the TCRdb table lists in-frame clones only, not all of them. The sample lists millions of clones; about 94% were seen once. The sequencing sample was made of naive CD8+ T cells sorted from blood. Receptor source: a man aged 18 to 30 in good health.

This chain links TRBV4-1 with TRBJ2-2; TRBD1 matches at 10 bases. In germline, CDR1 is MGHRA, CDR2 YSYEKL. This CDR3 has 17 residues. The V gene end was trimmed by 0 bases and the J gene end by 7 bases; junction bases not matched to a gene: 8. The CDR3 region is CASSQDPRQGADGELFF. The CDR3, as DNA: TGCGCCAGCAGCCAAGATCCGCGACAGGGGGCCGACGGGGAGCTGTTTTTT.

The chain is built from TRBV7-9 and TRBJ2-3; D is possibly TRBD2 (5 bases). Germline CDR1 reads SEHNR; CDR2 reads FQNEAQ (reference sequence). V shed 4 bases and J shed 4 bases, with 12 bases lying between them. The CDR3 is 14 amino acids. As DNA, the CDR3 is TGTGCCAGCAGCTCCTATGCCGGGGCAGATACGCAGTATTTT. It is translated as CASSSYAGADTQYF.

V is TRBV7-6 and J is TRBJ2-3; D may be TRBD2 (6 bases). This CDR3 comprises 15 residues. Germline V gives CDR1 SGHVS, CDR2 FNYEAQ. The V end was cut by 2 bases, the J end by 3 bases, with 12 bases between. CDR3 protein: CASSLLALGTDTQYF. Written as DNA, the CDR3 is TGTGCCAGCAGCTTACTAGCGCTGGGGACAGATACGCAGTATTTT.

This rearrangement joins TRBV11-2 to TRBJ1-6; perhaps TRBD1 as D (5 bases). Germline V gene data show CDR1 as SGHAT and CDR2 as FQNNGV. With 4 bases removed from V and 9 bases from J, the gap between germline ends came to 10 bases. The CDR3 has 13 amino acids. CDR3 region: CASSSLGGSPLHF. DNA for the CDR3: TGTGCCAGCAGCTCTCTCGGGGGTTCACCCCTCCACTTT.

Turning to this clone: Additional DNA sequences in this sample encode the identical CDR3. The chain uses TRBV4-1 and TRBJ2-3; no clear D. CDR1 MGHRA and CDR2 YSYEKL come from the germline V gene. V shed 1 base and J shed 3 bases, with 5 bases lying between them. This CDR3 is built from 13 residues. CDR3 sequence (DNA): TGCGCCAGCAGCCAAGTGTTAACAGATACGCAGTATTTT. It is translated as CASSQVLTDTQYF.

The chain has TRBV27 and TRBJ2-5; 7 bases fit TRBD1. The junction had 1 base not matched to a gene; V was cut back by 8 bases and J by 1 base. The CDR3 has 12 residues. Germline V lookup: CDR1 MNHEY, CDR2 SMNVEV (reference sequence). CDR3 residues: CASGDSQETQYF. The CDR3 coding sequence is TGTGCCAGCGGGGACAGCCAAGAGACCCAGTACTTC.

The chain is built from TRBV5-1 and TRBJ1-2, with TRBD1 matching 8 bases. The CDR3 runs to 14 residues. Germline values: CDR1 SGHRS, CDR2 YFSETQ. V trimming: 4 bases; J trimming: 4 bases; junction bases outside the gene matches: 6. The DNA of the CDR3 is TGCGCCAGCAGCACAGACAGGGGACCCTATGGCTACACCTTC. Amino acids: CASSTDRGPYGYTF.

This clone showed up just once. The chain couples TRBV4-1 to TRBJ2-5; no clear D gene. V lost 0 bases, J lost 2 bases, and 7 bases lay in between. Germline CDR1 is MGHRA and CDR2 is YSYEKL. CDR3 length equals 14 residues. Written as DNA, the CDR3 is TGCGCCAGCAGCCAAGAGGGCAGTCAAGAGACCCAGTACTTC. Encoded protein: CASSQEGSQETQYF.

This clone has a single count. This chain links TRBV5-6 with TRBJ1-1; TRBD1 is a possible D gene (5 bases). The length of the CDR3 is 14 residues. From germline, CDR1 is SGHDT and CDR2 YYEEEE. V shed 0 bases and J shed 5 bases, with 11 bases lying between them. CDR3 protein: CASSLDGGRTEAFF. CDR3 bases: TGTGCCAGCAGCTTGGACGGGGGAAGAACTGAAGCTTTCTTT.

Written as DNA, the CDR3 is TGCGCCAGCAGCCAATCAGCCGCCGTTAGCTCCTACGAGCAGTACTTC. Translating gives CASSQSAAVSSYEQYF. The chain is built from TRBV4-1 and TRBJ2-7; D unclear. In germline, CDR1 is MGHRA, CDR2 YSYEKL. This CDR3 is 16 amino acids long. Trimming took off 2 bases at V and 0 bases at J, with 14 bases between the two ends.

The rearrangement joins TRBV13 to TRBJ2-5; 8 positions match TRBD2. Germline CDR1 is PRHDT and CDR2 is FYEKMQ (reference sequence). V gave up 5 bases and J gave up 5 bases; unmatched junction bases: 7. This CDR3 has 14 amino acids. CDR3 protein: CASSLKGGRETQYF. The CDR3 nucleotides are TGTGCCAGCAGCCTTAAAGGCGGGAGGGAGACCCAGTACTTC.

This chain uses TRBV21-1 with TRBJ2-7. TRBV21-1 is described as a pseudogene. This CDR3 comprises 14 residues. Written as DNA, the CDR3 is TGTGCCAGCCTCCCGGAAGGGTGGTCGCGGGAGCAGTACTTC. Its translation: CASLPEGWSREQYF.

Worth noting for this clone: This sample includes further DNA sequences coding for the same CDR3. The V call is TRBV5-4, the J call TRBJ2-7; 8 bases are a match to TRBD1. This CDR3 spans 14 amino acids. CDR1 and CDR2 (germline): SGHNT, YYREEE (reference sequence). V was pared by 2 bases and J by 3 bases, with 4 bases of the junction left unmatched. CDR3 residues: CASSFGDRGYEQYF. In DNA form, the CDR3 reads TGTGCCAGCAGCTTTGGAGACAGGGGCTACGAGCAGTACTTC.

V gene TRBV29-1 combines with J gene TRBJ2-7; the match to TRBD1 covers 12 bases. There are 15 residues in the CDR3. Germline V gives CDR1 SQVTM, CDR2 ANQGSEA. Trimming removed 1 base from V and 5 bases from J; junction bases left unmatched: 6. CDR3 sequence (DNA): TGCAGCGTTGAAGTAGGGGGGACAGGGGGCGACGAGCAGTACTTC. This sequence encodes CSVEVGGTGGDEQYF.

This sequence joins TRBV28 and TRBJ2-2; D gene uncertain. Germline CDR1 reads MDHEN; CDR2 reads SYDVKM. The CDR3 runs to 19 residues. With 10 bases removed from V and 1 base from J, the gap between germline ends came to 28 bases. CDR3 loop: CATTPTPLLAERNTGELFF. The CDR3 nucleotides are TGTGCCACTACACCCACTCCCCTTCTGGCGGAGAGGAACACCGGGGAGCTGTTTTTT. The complete variable domain, with remaining parts taken from reference TRBV28 and TRBJ2-2, reads DVKVTQSSRYLVKRTGEKVFLECVQDMDHENMFWYRQDPGLGLRLIYFSYDVKMKEKGDIPEGYSVSREKKERFSLILESASTNQTSMYLCATTPTPLLAERNTGELFFGEGSRLTVL.

J is TRBJ2-7 and V is TRBV4-3, with D possibly called TRBD1 or TRBD2 (5 bases each). The length of the CDR3 is 13 residues. Germline V gene data show CDR1 as LGHNA and CDR2 as YSLEER. Trimming cost V 0 bases and J 9 bases, with 12 bases left between them. The CDR3 here is CASSQDGTHMQYF. CDR3 DNA sequence: TGCGCCAGCAGCCAAGACGGGACCCACATGCAGTACTTC.

Turning to this clone: The same CDR3 can be traced to other DNA sequences in this sample. The V call is TRBV28, the J call TRBJ1-2; D is ambiguous. Germline CDR1 reads MDHEN; CDR2 reads SYDVKM. The length of the CDR3 is 13 residues. Trimming took 2 bases from V and 2 from J, leaving 6 bases between them. CDR3 amino acids: CASSLQVNYGYTF. The CDR3 DNA follows: TGTGCCAGCAGTTTACAGGTGAACTATGGCTACACCTTC.

This chain links TRBV21-1 with TRBJ2-5; the table gives TRBD2 as D, unverified against the DNA. TRBV21-1 is a pseudogene. The CDR3 totals 15 residues. For the CDR3, the DNA is TGTGCCAGCAGCAAACTAGCGGGAGGTACAAAGACCCAGTACTTC. This gives the protein CASSKLAGGTKTQYF.

The chain joins TRBV28 to TRBJ2-7; 10 nucleotides align to TRBD2. Trimming at V came to 5 bases and at J to 5 bases, leaving 6 bases not matched to a gene. Germline V gene lookup returns CDR1 MDHEN and CDR2 SYDVKM. CDR3 length: 14 amino acids. The CDR3 here is CASSGLAGAHEQYF. CDR3 DNA: TGTGCCAGCAGTGGCCTAGCGGGGGCCCACGAGCAGTACTTC.

V is TRBV27 and J is TRBJ2-7; 10 bases line up with TRBD1. Germline CDR1 MNHEY, CDR2 SMNVEV (reference sequence). The CDR3 runs 15 residues. V lost 8 bases to trimming and J lost 4 bases; unmatched junction nucleotides: 11. The DNA for the CDR3 is TGTGCCAGCCGCAAGGTGGGGACAGGGGAATACGAGCAGTACTTC. Translation: CASRKVGTGEYEQYF.